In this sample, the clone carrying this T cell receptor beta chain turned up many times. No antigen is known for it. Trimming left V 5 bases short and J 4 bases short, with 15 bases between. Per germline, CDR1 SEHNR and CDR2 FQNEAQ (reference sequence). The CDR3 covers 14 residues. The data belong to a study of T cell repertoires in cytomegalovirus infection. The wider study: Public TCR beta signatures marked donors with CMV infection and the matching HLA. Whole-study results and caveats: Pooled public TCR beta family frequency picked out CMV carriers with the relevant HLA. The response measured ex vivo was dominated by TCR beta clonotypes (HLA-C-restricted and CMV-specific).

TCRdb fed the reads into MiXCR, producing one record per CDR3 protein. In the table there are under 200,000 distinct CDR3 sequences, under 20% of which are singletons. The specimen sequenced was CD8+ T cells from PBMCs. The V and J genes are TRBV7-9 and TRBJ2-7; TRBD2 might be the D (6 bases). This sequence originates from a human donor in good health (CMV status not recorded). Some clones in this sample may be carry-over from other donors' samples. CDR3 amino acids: CASSHPGRTYEQYF. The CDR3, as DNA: TGTGCCAGCAGCCACCCGGGGAGGACTTACGAGCAGTACTTC.